This TCR beta chain was obtained from a study of T cells after yellow fever vaccination. CDR3 length: 16 amino acids. V dropped 5 bases and J dropped 2; count of bases not matched to a gene: 9. Germline V gene data show CDR1 as SGHTA and CDR2 as FQGNSA. TCR cDNA was made by 5'RACE template switching, adding a universal primer site and UMIs. One entry per CDR3 protein results from TCRdb running MiXCR on the 5' RACE reads. Altogether over 250,000 distinct CDR3 sequences are present, over 4.5% being singletons, with the ten largest covering more than 3%. This clonotype was obtained from a man between 18 and 29 years old who received the YFV17D yellow fever vaccine. This specimen was CD4+ T cells sorted from PBMCs, taken on the day of the yellow fever booster vaccination. The chain links TRBV7-2 to TRBJ2-3; 8 bases are a match to TRBD2. This chain's CDR3 is CASSTGFGGDTDTQYF. The CDR3 region has the DNA TGTGCCAGCAGCACCGGCTTCGGGGGGGACACAGATACGCAGTATTTT. Complete variable domain (other parts from reference TRBV7-2 and TRBJ2-3): GAGVSQSPSNKVTEKGKDVELRCDPISGHTALYWYRQSLGQGLEFLIYFQGNSAPDKSGLPSDRFSAERTGGSVSTLTIQRTQQEDSAVYLCASSTGFGGDTDTQYFGPGTRLTVL.